Listed below are T cell receptor beta chains from one sample, sequenced in a study of OX40 agonist ivuxolimab in advanced cancers. Only in-frame clones appear in the TCRdb table, and some are missing; sequencing was by immunoSEQ multiplex PCR. This table has fewer than 13,000 clones, nearly 80% appearing once. The sequences come from CD4+ or CD8+ T cells sorted from blood, collected in a trial of the OX40 agonist ivuxolimab. These receptors came from an adult with an advanced solid tumor such as melanoma, head and neck, liver or kidney cancer. The CDR3 runs from the conserved cysteine through the conserved F or W. D genes are given only for firm matches. Clone sizes are given selectively: once, few, many, or a class where the clone is expanded.

size: .
D: TRBD1
J: TRBJ2-7
V: TRBV27
DNA: TGTGCCAGCAGTCAGTATCCCGGGACAGGGTTCTACGAGCAGTACTTC
CDR3: CASSQYPGTGFYEQYF

size: .
D: .
J: TRBJ2-7
V: TRBV2
DNA: TGTGCCAGCAGTGGTTACGAGCAGTACTTC
CDR3: CASSGYEQYF

size: few
D: .
J: TRBJ2-3
V: TRBV27
DNA: TGTGCCAGCAGTTTATCGTTCGGAGATACGCAGTATTTT
CDR3: CASSLSFGDTQYF

size: .
D: .
J: TRBJ2-1
V: TRBV14
DNA: TGTGCCAGCAGCCAAGCGCTAGACCCGCGGGGTGAGCAGTTCTTC
CDR3: CASSQALDPRGEQFF

size: .
D: TRBD1
J: TRBJ2-7
V: TRBV27
DNA: TGTGCCAGCAGTAACGCGGACAGGGGGGCCTACGAGCAGTACTTC
CDR3: CASSNADRGAYEQYF

size: medium-sized
D: .
J: TRBJ1-4
V: TRBV9
DNA: TGTGCCAGCAGCGTAGGGGGATCGACTAATGAAAAACTGTTTTTT
CDR3: CASSVGGSTNEKLFF

size: .
D: .
J: TRBJ1-3
V: TRBV4-3
DNA: TGCGCCAGCAGCCAAGTGGGGGGGGGCGGAAACACCATATATTTT
CDR3: CASSQVGGGGNTIYF

size: .
D: TRBD2
J: TRBJ2-3
V: TRBV7-3
DNA: TGTGCCAGCAGCTTAAGGGCCGGGAGGGCAGATACGCAGTATTTT
CDR3: CASSLRAGRADTQYF

size: .
D: TRBD1
J: TRBJ2-7
V: TRBV7-6
DNA: TGTGCCAGCAGCTTAGGATCCGGGACAGGGGGCGAGCAGTACTTC
CDR3: CASSLGSGTGGEQYF

size: .
D: .
J: TRBJ1-2
V: TRBV5-1
DNA: TGCGCCAGCAGCTTGGAGTCCTCTGGCTATGGCTACACCTTC
CDR3: CASSLESSGYGYTF

size: .
D: TRBD1
J: TRBJ1-2
V: TRBV5-6
DNA: TGTGCCAGCACCCAAAGGGACAGCCAGTATGGCTACACCTTC
CDR3: CASTQRDSQYGYTF

size: .
D: TRBD2
J: TRBJ2-7
V: TRBV11-2
DNA: TGTGCCAGCAGCTTAATGGCGGGAGATCTCGAGCAGTACTTC
CDR3: CASSLMAGDLEQYF

size: .
D: .
J: TRBJ1-1
V: TRBV12-5
DNA: TGTGCTAGTGCCCTCGACCGGAACACTGAAGCTTTCTTT
CDR3: CASALDRNTEAFF

size: .
D: .
J: TRBJ2-1
V: TRBV18
DNA: TGTGCCAGCTCACTCTCGGGAATGGGGGAGTGGGTTGAGCAGTTCTTC
CDR3: CASSLSGMGEWVEQFF

size: .
D: .
J: TRBJ2-3
V: TRBV6-1
DNA: TGTGCCAGCAGTGTTGAAGTATCAGGAACCGGCACAGATACGCAGTATTTT
CDR3: CASSVEVSGTGTDTQYF

size: .
D: .
J: TRBJ2-3
V: TRBV28
DNA: TGTGCCAGCAGTTTATCCGCTAGCGGCACAGATACGCAGTATTTT
CDR3: CASSLSASGTDTQYF

size: .
D: .
J: TRBJ1-2
V: TRBV4-1
DNA: TGCGCCAGCAGCCAAGGGGAGGGGGTGGACGGCTACACCTTC
CDR3: CASSQGEGVDGYTF

size: .
D: .
J: TRBJ2-5
V: TRBV16
DNA: TGTGCCAGCAGCCAATCAGGCACCCACTCTGAGACCCAGTACTTC
CDR3: CASSQSGTHSETQYF

size: medium-sized
D: .
J: TRBJ1-1
V: TRBV11-2
DNA: TGTGCCAGCAGCCCCTGGACAGAAAAAGCTTTCTTT
CDR3: CASSPWTEKAFF

size: once
D: .
J: TRBJ2-1
V: TRBV11-1
DNA: TGTGCCAGCAGCTTACCCGGAAATTCCTACAATGAGCAGTTCTTC
CDR3: CASSLPGNSYNEQFF

size: .
D: .
J: TRBJ1-4
V: TRBV6-5
DNA: TGTGCCAGCAGTTACAACACTAATGAAAAACTGTTTTTT
CDR3: CASSYNTNEKLFF

size: .
D: .
J: TRBJ1-2
V: TRBV27
DNA: TGTGCCAGCAGTAATCAGGGCTATGGCTACACCTTC
CDR3: CASSNQGYGYTF

size: .
D: .
J: TRBJ2-5
V: TRBV9
DNA: TGTGCCAGCAGCGTAGGAATAGCCCCACAAGAGACCCAGTACTTC
CDR3: CASSVGIAPQETQYF

size: medium-sized
D: .
J: TRBJ2-1
V: TRBV7-9
DNA: TGTGCCAGCAGCTTAAGGACCGACTCCTACAATGAGCAGTTCTTC
CDR3: CASSLRTDSYNEQFF

size: .
D: .
J: TRBJ2-5
V: TRBV5-1
DNA: TGCGCCAGCAGCTTGGAGGTCGCTCGGACTTTCCAAGAGACCCAGTACTTC
CDR3: CASSLEVARTFQETQYF

size: .
D: TRBD1
J: TRBJ1-1
V: TRBV18
DNA: TGTGCCAGCTCACCACGTCCAGGGGGAGGGGATGAAGCTTTCTTT
CDR3: CASSPRPGGGDEAFF

size: .
D: TRBD2
J: TRBJ2-1
V: TRBV4-1
DNA: TGCGCCAGCAGCCAAGGGACTAGCGGGAGCTCATACAATGAGCAGTTCTTC
CDR3: CASSQGTSGSSYNEQFF

size: once
D: TRBD2
J: TRBJ2-3
V: TRBV28
DNA: TGTGCCAGCAGCGATCCCGGGACTAGCGGCACAGATACGCAGTATTTT
CDR3: CASSDPGTSGTDTQYF

size: once
D: TRBD2
J: TRBJ2-1
V: TRBV19
DNA: TGTGCCAGTAGTATAAATGGAGGAGCGGGGGGTCGTTTATACAATGAGCAGTTCTTC
CDR3: CASSINGGAGGRLYNEQFF

size: .
D: .
J: TRBJ1-2
V: TRBV10-3
DNA: TGTGCCATCAAGGTGTCTGAGGATTATGGCTACACCTTC
CDR3: CAIKVSEDYGYTF

size: .
D: TRBD2
J: TRBJ2-1
V: TRBV11-3
DNA: TGTGCCAGCAGCCATCGGGGGGCCTACAATGAGCAGTTCTTC
CDR3: CASSHRGAYNEQFF

size: .
D: .
J: TRBJ1-2
V: TRBV5-1
DNA: TGCGCCAGCAGCTTGGCGGTTTCGAGTGGCTACACCTTC
CDR3: CASSLAVSSGYTF

size: .
D: .
J: TRBJ2-7
V: TRBV7-9
DNA: TGTGCCAGCAGCTTTCCGGGAGAAGCCATCTACGAGCAGTACTTC
CDR3: CASSFPGEAIYEQYF

size: .
D: TRBD1
J: TRBJ1-4
V: TRBV27
DNA: TGTGCCAGCAGTTTAAGCGGACAGGGCCGAACGACGATTAATGAAAAACTGTTTTTT
CDR3: CASSLSGQGRTTINEKLFF

size: .
D: .
J: TRBJ1-4
V: TRBV7-6
DNA: TGTGCCAGCAGCTTATCTTGGGGGACTAATGAAAAACTGTTTTTT
CDR3: CASSLSWGTNEKLFF

size: .
D: TRBD2
J: TRBJ2-7
V: TRBV14
DNA: TGTGCCAGCAGCCTGGGACTAGCGGGAGTAGAGCAGTACTTC
CDR3: CASSLGLAGVEQYF

size: .
D: TRBD2
J: TRBJ2-1
V: TRBV5-6
DNA: TGTGCCAGCAGCTCGCCTCCGGGACTAGCTTATGAGCAGTTCTTC
CDR3: CASSSPPGLAYEQFF